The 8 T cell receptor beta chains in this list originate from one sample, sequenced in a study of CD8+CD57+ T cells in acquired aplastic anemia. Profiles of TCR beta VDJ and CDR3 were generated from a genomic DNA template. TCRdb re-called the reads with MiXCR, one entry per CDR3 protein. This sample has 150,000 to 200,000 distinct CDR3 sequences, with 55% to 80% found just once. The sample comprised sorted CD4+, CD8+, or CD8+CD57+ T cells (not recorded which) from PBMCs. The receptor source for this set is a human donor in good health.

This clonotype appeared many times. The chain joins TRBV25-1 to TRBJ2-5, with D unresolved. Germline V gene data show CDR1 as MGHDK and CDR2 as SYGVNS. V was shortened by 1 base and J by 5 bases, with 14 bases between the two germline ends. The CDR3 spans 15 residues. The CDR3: CASSESEYLGETQYF. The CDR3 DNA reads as TGTGCCAGCAGTGAATCGGAGTATCTGGGGGAGACCCAGTACTTC.

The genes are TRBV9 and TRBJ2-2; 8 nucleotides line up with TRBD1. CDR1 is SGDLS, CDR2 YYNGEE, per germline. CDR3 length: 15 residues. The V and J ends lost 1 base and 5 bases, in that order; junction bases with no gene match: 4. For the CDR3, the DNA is TGTGCCAGCAGCGTAACAGGGGGGAGGACCGGGGAGCTGTTTTTT. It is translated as CASSVTGGRTGELFF.

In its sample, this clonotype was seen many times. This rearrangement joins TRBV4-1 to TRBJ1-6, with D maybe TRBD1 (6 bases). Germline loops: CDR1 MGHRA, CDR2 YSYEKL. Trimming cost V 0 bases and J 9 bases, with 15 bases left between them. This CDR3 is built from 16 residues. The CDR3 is CASSQDPGAKASPLHF. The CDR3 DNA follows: TGCGCCAGCAGCCAAGATCCAGGGGCCAAAGCTTCACCCCTCCACTTT.

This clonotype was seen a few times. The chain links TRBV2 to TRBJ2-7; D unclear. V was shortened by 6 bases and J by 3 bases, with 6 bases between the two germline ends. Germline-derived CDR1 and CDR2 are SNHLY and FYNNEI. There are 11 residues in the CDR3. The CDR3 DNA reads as TGTGCCAGCAGCGAGAACTACGAGCAGTACTTC. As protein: CASSENYEQYF.

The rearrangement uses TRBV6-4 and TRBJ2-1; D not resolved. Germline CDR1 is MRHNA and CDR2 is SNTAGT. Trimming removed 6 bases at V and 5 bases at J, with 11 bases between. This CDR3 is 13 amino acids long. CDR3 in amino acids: CASSPQSNNEQFF. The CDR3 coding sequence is TGTGCCAGCAGCCCGCAATCCAACAATGAGCAGTTCTTC.

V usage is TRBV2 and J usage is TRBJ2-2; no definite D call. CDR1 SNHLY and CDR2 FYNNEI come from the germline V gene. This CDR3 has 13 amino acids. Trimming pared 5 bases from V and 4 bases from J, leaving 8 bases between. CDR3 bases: TGTGCCAGCAGTCCGTATCGCACCGGGGAGCTGTTTTTT. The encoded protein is CASSPYRTGELFF.

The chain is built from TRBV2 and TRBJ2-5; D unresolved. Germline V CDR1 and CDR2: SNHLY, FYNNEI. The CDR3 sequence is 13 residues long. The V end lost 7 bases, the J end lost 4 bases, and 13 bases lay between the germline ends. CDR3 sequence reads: CASNSRSRETQYF. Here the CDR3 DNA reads TGTGCCAGCAACTCCAGGTCCAGAGAGACCCAGTACTTC.

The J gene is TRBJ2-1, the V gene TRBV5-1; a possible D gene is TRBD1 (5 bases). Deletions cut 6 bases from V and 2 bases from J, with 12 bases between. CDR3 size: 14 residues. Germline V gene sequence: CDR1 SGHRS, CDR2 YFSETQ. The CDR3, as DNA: TGCGCCAGCACCATGGACAAGGCCTACAATGAGCAGTTCTTC. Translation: CASTMDKAYNEQFF.